The clone carrying this T cell receptor beta chain was seen a single time. The CDR3 has 15 amino acids. In germline, CDR1 is MNHEY, CDR2 SMNVEV (reference sequence). The V and J ends lost 2 bases and 5 bases respectively, with 13 bases between them. Sequencing was performed with immunoSEQ multiplex PCR; in TCRdb, only in-frame clones are kept and a portion is missing. The sample consists of about 260,000 clones, approximately 91% of them appearing once. This sample was included in a study of blood T cell repertoires in COVID-19. Study overall: The origin of the acute and convalescent COVID-19 samples was the United States, Italy and Spain. Nucleic acid was either cDNA or gDNA, and it came from T cells, B-cell-depleted T cells, or PBMCs.

The Seattle patients joined while their infection was active and were tracked longitudinally afterward. This TCR derives from a person aged 18-35 years with COVID-19, enrolled during active disease. The chain combines TRBV27 with TRBJ1-5; D is possibly TRBD1 (5 bases). The sequencing input was peripheral blood. The CDR3 loop is CASSLQLGPDQPQHF. CDR3 bases: TGTGCCAGCAGTTTACAACTGGGGCCAGATCAGCCCCAGCATTTT.